A single sample gave rise to the 28 T cell receptor beta chains below, sequenced in a study of blood T cell repertoires in COVID-19. Using immunoSEQ multiplex PCR, the repertoire was profiled, and TCRdb retains in-frame clones only, with some absent. In the table there are about 200,000 clones, about nine tenths of which are singletons. Source material: peripheral blood. All receptors derive from a man aged 25 to 45 who had recovered from COVID-19.

V and J are TRBV5-1 and TRBJ1-1; TRBD1 aligns across 10 bases. CDR1 and CDR2 from the germline V gene are SGHRS and YFSETQ. J gave up 7 bases and V 0 bases, and 9 bases lay outside the gene matches. The CDR3 loop spans 16 amino acids. The CDR3 DNA sequence: TGCGCCAGCAGCTTGGGACAGGGGGCGTTAGTAAGTGAAGCTTTCTTT. Amino acid sequence: CASSLGQGALVSEAFF.

The V call is TRBV4-2, the J call TRBJ2-5, with 10 nucleotides matching TRBD2. Germline CDR1 reads LGHNA; CDR2 reads YNFKEQ. The V and J ends lost 4 bases and 3 bases, in that order; junction bases with no gene match: 8. CDR3 length: 16 residues. The CDR3 sequence is CASSRLAGGVEETQYF. The CDR3 DNA follows: TGTGCCAGCAGCCGTTTAGCGGGGGGAGTGGAAGAGACCCAGTACTTC.

The chain couples TRBV6-6 to TRBJ2-3, with 14 nucleotides matching TRBD2. Germline loops: CDR1 MNHNY, CDR2 SVGAGI (reference sequence). J lost 4 bases, V lost 6 bases, and 0 bases had no gene match. CDR3 length: 14 amino acids. CDR3 region: CASRGLAGADTQYF. The CDR3 nucleotides are TGTGCCAGCAGGGGACTAGCGGGGGCAGATACGCAGTATTTT.

V and J are TRBV11-2 and TRBJ2-5, with D unresolved. CDR3 size: 15 residues. CDR1 and CDR2 (germline): SGHAT, FQNNGV. Between the trimmed V and J ends, which lost 2 bases and 2 bases, there was a span of 12 bases. CDR3 in amino acids: CASSLFPRVQETQYF. CDR3 sequence (DNA): TGTGCCAGCAGCTTATTCCCGCGTGTTCAAGAGACCCAGTACTTC.

V and J are TRBV3-1 (or the pseudogene TRBV3-2) and TRBJ2-3; unclear D gene. The V end was cut by 5 bases, the J end by 1 base, with 7 bases between. The CDR3 is made up of 13 amino acids. Germline CDR1 is LGHDT and CDR2 is YNNKEL (reference sequence). The CDR3 DNA is TGTGCCAGCAGCGTACGGGGCACAGATACGCAGTATTTT. Translating it yields CASSVRGTDTQYF.

This clone is a singleton in its sample. This chain joins TRBV24-1 and TRBJ2-3; 12 nucleotides match TRBD2. This CDR3 spans 18 amino acids. The junction had 12 bases not matched to a gene; V was cut back by 4 bases and J by 5 bases. CDR1 and CDR2 (germline): KGHDR, SFDVKD. The CDR3 reads CATSDLAGGRTDRDTQYF. CDR3 sequence (DNA): TGTGCCACCAGTGACCTAGCGGGGGGGCGGACAGACAGAGATACGCAGTATTTT.

The rearrangement joins TRBV20-1 to TRBJ1-1; D is unclear. V gave up 5 bases and J gave up 11 bases, with 15 bases separating them. Germline V gene lookup returns CDR1 DFQATT and CDR2 SNEGSKA (reference sequence). This CDR3 has 11 amino acids. The CDR3 bases are TGCAGTGCTTTACCGACACCCTCGGCTTTCTTT. Its translation is CSALPTPSAFF.

The gene calls are TRBV19 and TRBJ1-3, with TRBD1 as a possible D gene (5 bases). This CDR3 region has 15 residues. V was pared by 2 bases and J by 4 bases, with 12 bases between. Germline assignment: CDR1 LNHDA and CDR2 SQIVND (reference sequence). For the CDR3, the DNA is TGTGCCAGTAGTATAACGGGACTGCGGGGAAACACCATATATTTT. This codes for CASSITGLRGNTIYF.

The V call is TRBV9, the J call TRBJ1-3; 8 nucleotides line up with TRBD1. From germline, CDR1 is SGDLS and CDR2 YYNGEE. CDR3 length: 15 residues. V was pared by 5 bases and J by 3 bases, with 7 bases of the junction left unmatched. The DNA for the CDR3 is TGTGCCAGCAGTCTTACCGACAGGGGTGGAAACACCATATATTTT. Translation: CASSLTDRGGNTIYF.

The CDR3: CASRRLGQNNTEAFF. CDR3 sequence (DNA): TGTGCCAGCAGGCGCCTAGGACAAAATAACACTGAAGCTTTCTTT. The chain is built from TRBV6-4 and TRBJ1-1, with D tentatively TRBD1 (5 bases). V was clipped by 6 bases and J by 2 bases, with 16 bases between them. Germline-derived CDR1 and CDR2 are MRHNA and SNTAGT. The length of the CDR3 is 15 residues.

A remark on this clone: This sample also contains other DNA sequences that code for the same CDR3. The genes are TRBV6-5 and TRBJ2-1; D is undetermined. The CDR3 runs 14 residues. Trimming stripped 0 bases from V and 1 base from J, with 4 bases between. Germline CDR1 and CDR2: MNHEY and SVGAGI. The CDR3 bases are TGTGCCAGCAGTTACTCGTCATCCTACAATGAGCAGTTCTTC. Translation gives CASSYSSSYNEQFF.

Only one count was recorded for this clone. V gene TRBV5-1 combines with J gene TRBJ2-5, with TRBD1 identical over 8 bases. With 4 bases clipped from V and 4 bases from J, the junction kept 9 bases outside the gene matches. The CDR3 runs to 15 residues. CDR1 SGHRS and CDR2 YFSETQ come from the germline V gene. The CDR3 is CASSIPRGLGETQYF. In nucleotides, the CDR3 is TGCGCCAGCAGCATCCCCAGGGGGCTGGGAGAGACCCAGTACTTC.

This rearrangement joins TRBV5-8 to TRBJ1-4, with a tentative D call TRBD1 (5 bases). The V gene lost 3 bases and the J gene lost 7 bases, with 16 bases spanning the gap. This CDR3 comprises 15 residues. Germline CDR1 SGHTS, CDR2 YDEGEE. The CDR3 is CASSSPRDGVEKLFF. The CDR3 DNA sequence: TGTGCCAGCAGCTCCCCCAGGGATGGGGTTGAAAAACTGTTTTTT.

The V gene is TRBV5-4, the J gene TRBJ1-2; 9 bases match TRBD1. V was pared by 1 base and J by 8 bases, with 9 bases of the junction left unmatched. Germline loops: CDR1 SGHNT, CDR2 YYREEE (reference sequence). CDR3 length: 15 amino acids. The DNA for the CDR3 is TGTGCCAGCAGCTTGTCCCGGGACAGGGTAGGAGGCTACACCTTC. It translates to CASSLSRDRVGGYTF.

The genes are TRBV2 and TRBJ1-5, with TRBD1 identical over 10 bases. The J segment lost 3 bases and the V segment lost 5 bases, leaving 13 bases of the junction unmatched. The CDR3 runs 18 residues. The germline V gene has CDR1 SNHLY and CDR2 FYNNEI. The CDR3 bases are TGTGCCAGCAGTTTTATGGGGGACAGGGGCCTCCACAATCAGCCCCAGCATTTT. The encoded protein is CASSFMGDRGLHNQPQHF.

This clone has just one count. The chain links TRBV30 to TRBJ1-4; D remains unclear. The CDR3 contains 10 residues. V was clipped by 3 bases and J by 8 bases, with 4 bases between them. The germline V gene has CDR1 GTSNPN and CDR2 SVGIG (reference sequence). CDR3 residues: CAWSREKLFF. CDR3 DNA sequence: TGTGCCTGGAGCCGGGAAAAACTGTTTTTT.

This chain connects TRBV19 to TRBJ2-3, with 8 bases that match TRBD2. Germline V gene data show CDR1 as LNHDA and CDR2 as SQIVND (reference sequence). The CDR3 sequence is 15 residues long. Trimming at V came to 5 bases and at J to 4 bases, leaving 8 bases not matched to a gene. The CDR3 loop reads CASSAGRGGSDTQYF. The CDR3 coding sequence is TGTGCCAGTAGTGCGGGCCGGGGGGGATCAGATACGCAGTATTTT. The complete variable domain, with remaining parts taken from reference TRBV19 and TRBJ2-3, reads DGGITQSPKYLFRKEGQNVTLSCEQNLNHDAMYWYRQDPGQGLRLIYYSQIVNDFQKGDIAEGYSVSREKKESFPLTVTSAQKNPTAFYLCASSAGRGGSDTQYFGPGTRLTVL.

J is TRBJ1-2 and V is TRBV6-2 or TRBV6-3; tentative D call: TRBD1 (6 bases). V gave up 5 bases and J gave up 6 bases, with 19 bases separating them. This CDR3 has 15 amino acids. Looked up from germline, CDR1 is MNHEY and CDR2 is SVGEGT. CDR3 loop: CASSLRTGAGDGYTF. The CDR3 DNA follows: TGTGCCAGCAGTCTCCGAACGGGGGCGGGGGATGGCTACACCTTC.

A word on this clone: In the same sample, other DNA sequences code for this CDR3. The chain carries TRBV12-3 or TRBV12-4 and TRBJ1-2; D gene uncertain. Trimming took off 2 bases at V and 0 bases at J, with 4 bases between the two ends. This CDR3 region has 13 residues. CDR3 residues: CASSLPSNYGYTF. The CDR3 DNA sequence: TGTGCCAGCAGTTTACCCTCTAACTATGGCTACACCTTC.

The chain couples TRBV7-8 to TRBJ2-1; D is possibly TRBD2 (7 bases). Trimming removed 4 bases at V and 7 bases at J, with 23 bases between. Germline V gives CDR1 SGHVS, CDR2 FQNEAQ. The CDR3 extends over 17 amino acids. The CDR3 sequence is CASSSGGARWFGNEQFF. DNA for the CDR3: TGTGCCAGCAGCTCTGGGGGGGCGCGATGGTTCGGGAATGAGCAGTTCTTC.

The chain has TRBV10-3 and TRBJ1-3; 7 bases are a match to TRBD1. The CDR3 covers 14 residues. Germline V gene sequence: CDR1 ENHRY, CDR2 SYGVKD. V trimming: 6 bases; J trimming: 7 bases; junction bases outside the gene matches: 9. The CDR3 DNA reads as TGTGCCATCAGACCTGGACAGGCGATGAACACCATATATTTT. Translated: CAIRPGQAMNTIYF.

The V call is TRBV21-1, the J call TRBJ2-7; TRBD1, as called in the table, went unchecked against the DNA. TRBV21-1 is noted as a pseudogene. This CDR3 comprises 17 residues. The CDR3 loop reads CASSKARTGGRNYEQYF. CDR3 coding DNA: TGTGCCAGCAGCAAAGCGAGGACAGGGGGTCGAAATTACGAGCAGTACTTC.

This chain links TRBV7-9 with TRBJ1-2; D is undetermined. V lost 5 bases and J lost 1, with 11 bases in between. CDR1 and CDR2 (germline): SEHNR, FQNEAQ (reference sequence). This CDR3 is 14 amino acids long. The CDR3 loop is CASSDLGSNYGYTF. The CDR3 bases are TGTGCCAGCAGCGATCTAGGCAGTAACTATGGCTACACCTTC.

The V gene is TRBV9, the J gene TRBJ2-3; D call uncertain. The V gene lost 0 bases and the J gene lost 0 bases, with 11 bases spanning the gap. The germline V gene encodes CDR1 SGDLS and CDR2 YYNGEE. CDR3 size: 16 residues. The CDR3 sequence: CASSVGATPSTDTQYF. The CDR3 region has the DNA TGTGCCAGCAGCGTAGGGGCGACACCCAGCACAGATACGCAGTATTTT.

This clone was detected ten times or more. The chain employs TRBV5-6 and TRBJ1-4; possible D gene TRBD1, 6 bases. The CDR3 contains 15 residues. Germline CDR1 reads SGHDT; CDR2 reads YYEEEE. Trimming took 0 bases from V and 7 from J, leaving 13 bases between them. CDR3 sequence (DNA): TGTGCCAGCAGCTTGGCTACAGGGCGCGGTGAAAAACTGTTTTTT. It is translated as CASSLATGRGEKLFF.

This chain uses TRBV5-1 with TRBJ2-1, with a weak D call TRBD2 (6 bases). The V end lost 3 bases, the J end lost 7 bases, and 11 bases lay between the germline ends. CDR1 is SGHRS and CDR2 is YFSETQ in the germline V gene. The CDR3 runs to 13 residues. This CDR3 is CASSSDGGNEQFF. In DNA form, the CDR3 reads TGCGCCAGCAGCTCTGATGGAGGGAATGAGCAGTTCTTC. Based on the CDR3 plus reference TRBV5-1 and TRBJ2-1, the full variable domain is KAGVTQTPRYLIKTRGQQVTLSCSPISGHRSVSWYQQTPGQGLQFLFEYFSETQRNKGNFPGRFSGRQFSNSRSEMNVSTLELGDSALYLCASSSDGGNEQFFGPGTRLTVL.

The rearrangement uses TRBV6-1 and TRBJ1-1; TRBD1 is a possible D gene (5 bases). V was trimmed by 3 bases and J by 1 base, leaving 6 bases between them. Per germline, CDR1 MNHNS and CDR2 SASEGT. This CDR3 has 13 residues. The CDR3 loop is CASSEQGNTEAFF. In nucleotides, the CDR3 is TGTGCCAGCAGTGAGCAGGGGAACACTGAAGCTTTCTTT.

This chain links TRBV5-1 with TRBJ2-1; 7 bases fit TRBD1. Germline assignment: CDR1 SGHRS and CDR2 YFSETQ. The CDR3 is 13 amino acids. With 7 bases clipped from V and 8 bases from J, the junction kept 9 bases outside the gene matches. CDR3 coding DNA: TGCGCCAGCCTCGATCCAGGGGGTGATGAGCAGTTCTTC. Its translation is CASLDPGGDEQFF.